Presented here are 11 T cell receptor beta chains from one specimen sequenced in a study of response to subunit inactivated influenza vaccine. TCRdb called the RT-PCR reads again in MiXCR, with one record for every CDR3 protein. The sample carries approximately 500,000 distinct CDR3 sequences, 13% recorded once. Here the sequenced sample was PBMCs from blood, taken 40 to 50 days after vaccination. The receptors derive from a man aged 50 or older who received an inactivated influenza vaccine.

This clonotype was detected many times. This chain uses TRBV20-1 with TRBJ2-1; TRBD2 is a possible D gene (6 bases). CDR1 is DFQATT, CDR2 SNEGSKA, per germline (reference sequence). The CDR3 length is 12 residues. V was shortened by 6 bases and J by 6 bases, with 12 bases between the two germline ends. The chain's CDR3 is CSAAGTVNEQFF. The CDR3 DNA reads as TGCAGTGCGGCCGGGACTGTCAATGAGCAGTTCTTC.

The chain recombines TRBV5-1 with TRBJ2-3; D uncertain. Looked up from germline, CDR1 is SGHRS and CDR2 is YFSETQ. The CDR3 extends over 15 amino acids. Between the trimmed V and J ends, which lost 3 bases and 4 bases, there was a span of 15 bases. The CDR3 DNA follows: TGCGCCAGCAGCTCGTTCCGGAGAAGGGCAGATACGCAGTATTTT. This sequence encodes CASSSFRRRADTQYF.

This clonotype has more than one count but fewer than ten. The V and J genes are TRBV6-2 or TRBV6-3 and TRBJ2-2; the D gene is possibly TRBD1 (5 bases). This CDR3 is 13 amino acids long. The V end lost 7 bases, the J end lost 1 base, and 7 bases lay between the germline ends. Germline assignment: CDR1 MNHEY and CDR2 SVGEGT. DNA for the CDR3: TGTGCCAGCATTACAGGGAACACCGGGGAGCTGTTTTTT. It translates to CASITGNTGELFF.

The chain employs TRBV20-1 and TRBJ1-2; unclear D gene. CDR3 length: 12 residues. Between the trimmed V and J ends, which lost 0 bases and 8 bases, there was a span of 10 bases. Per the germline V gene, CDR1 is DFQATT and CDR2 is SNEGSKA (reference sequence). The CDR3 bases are TGCAGTGCTAGAGATCGGGGAGTGGGCTACACCTTC. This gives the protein CSARDRGVGYTF.

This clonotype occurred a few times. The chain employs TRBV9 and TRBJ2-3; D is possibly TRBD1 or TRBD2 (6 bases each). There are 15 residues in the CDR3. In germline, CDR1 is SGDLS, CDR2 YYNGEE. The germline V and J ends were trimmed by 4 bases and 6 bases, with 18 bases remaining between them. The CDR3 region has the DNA TGTGCCAGCAGCCCCACGGGGGCCGGGTCGGATACGCAGTATTTT. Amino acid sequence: CASSPTGAGSDTQYF.

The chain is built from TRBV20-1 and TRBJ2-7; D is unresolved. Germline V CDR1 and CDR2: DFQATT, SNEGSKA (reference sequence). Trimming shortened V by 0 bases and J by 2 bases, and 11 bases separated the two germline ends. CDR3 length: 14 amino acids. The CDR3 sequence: CSARDSYRTYEQYF. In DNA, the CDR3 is TGCAGTGCTAGAGATTCGTACCGTACCTACGAGCAGTACTTC.

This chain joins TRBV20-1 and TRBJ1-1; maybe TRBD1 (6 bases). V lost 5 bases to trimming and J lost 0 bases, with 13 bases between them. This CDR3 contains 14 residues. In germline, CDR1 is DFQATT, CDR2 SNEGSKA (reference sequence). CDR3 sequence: CSAYRGQMNTEAFF. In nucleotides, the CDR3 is TGCAGTGCTTATAGGGGACAAATGAACACTGAAGCTTTCTTT.

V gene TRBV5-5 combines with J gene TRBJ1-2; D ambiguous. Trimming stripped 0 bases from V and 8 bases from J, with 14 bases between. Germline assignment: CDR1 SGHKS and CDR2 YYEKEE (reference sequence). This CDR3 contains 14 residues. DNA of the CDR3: TGTGCCAGCAGCTTGGTCACCGGAACTAAGGGCTACACCTTC. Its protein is CASSLVTGTKGYTF.

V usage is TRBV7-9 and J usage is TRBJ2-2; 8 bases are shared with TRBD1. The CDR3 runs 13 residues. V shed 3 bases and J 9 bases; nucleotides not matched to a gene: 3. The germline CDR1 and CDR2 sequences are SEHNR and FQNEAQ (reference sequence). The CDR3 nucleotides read TGTGCCAGCAGCTTTGACAGGGGCAGGGAGCTGTTTTTT. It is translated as CASSFDRGRELFF.

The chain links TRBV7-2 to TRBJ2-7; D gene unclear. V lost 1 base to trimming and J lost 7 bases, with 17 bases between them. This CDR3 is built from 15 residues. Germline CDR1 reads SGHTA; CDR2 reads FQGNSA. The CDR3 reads CASSLDPGPSREQYF. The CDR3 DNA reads TGTGCCAGCAGCTTAGATCCGGGTCCCTCGCGGGAGCAGTACTTC. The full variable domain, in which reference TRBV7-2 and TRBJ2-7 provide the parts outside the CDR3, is GAGVSQSPSNKVTEKGKDVELRCDPISGHTALYWYRQSLGQGLEFLIYFQGNSAPDKSGLPSDRFSAERTGGSVSTLTIQRTQQEDSAVYLCASSLDPGPSREQYFGPGTRLTVT.

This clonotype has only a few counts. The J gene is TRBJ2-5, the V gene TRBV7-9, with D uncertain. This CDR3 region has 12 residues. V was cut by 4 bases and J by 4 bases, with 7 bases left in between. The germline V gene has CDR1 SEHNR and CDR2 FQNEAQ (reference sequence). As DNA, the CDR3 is TGTGCCAGCAGCTCCTTTGCAGAGACCCAGTACTTC. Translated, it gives CASSSFAETQYF. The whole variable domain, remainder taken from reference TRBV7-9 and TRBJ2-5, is DTGVSQNPRHKITKRGQNVTFRCDPISEHNRLYWYRQTLGQGPEFLTYFQNEAQLEKSRLLSDRFSAERPKGSFSTLEIQRTEQGDSAMYLCASSSFAETQYFGPGTRLLVL.